This entry is about one T cell receptor beta chain. Original handling: Amplification with reference gene primers provided the estimates of nucleated cell counts. The method was immunoSEQ multiplex PCR; TCRdb's version includes in-frame clones alone and lacks a portion of them. V and J calls and clone size follow that table, whereas D and trimming were derived from the DNA. The sample contains some 87,000 clones, more than 70% of which appear only once. This record comes from a study of blood T cell repertoires in COVID-19. Germline V CDR1 and CDR2: LNHNV, YYDKDF (reference sequence). The CDR3 length is 16 residues. V shed 5 bases and J 2 bases; nucleotides not matched to a gene: 12.

The TCR comes from a human donor in a cohort sampled during active COVID-19. V gene TRBV15 combines with J gene TRBJ2-7; 7 nucleotides align to TRBD2. Sequenced input: peripheral blood. The CDR3 DNA sequence: TGTGCCACCAGCGTGGGAGGCGGGGGAGGGACCTACGAGCAGTACTTC. It translates to CATSVGGGGGTYEQYF. Full variable domain (outside the CDR3, taken from reference TRBV15 and TRBJ2-7): DAMVIQNPRYQVTQFGKPVTLSCSQTLNHNVMYWYQQKSSQAPKLLFHYYDKDFNNEADTPDNFQSRRPNTSFCFLDIRSPGLGDTAMYLCATSVGGGGGTYEQYFGPGTRLTVT.